This T cell receptor (beta chain) is drawn from a study of identical twins (dated by TCRdb to 2016 to 2017). Concerning the study at large: The study deep-sequenced TCR alpha and beta repertoires from monozygotic twins, unrelated adults of various ages and cord blood to test whether fetal clonotypes persist. To rule out contamination, replicate twin experiments were performed at different times with different library preparation protocols. Here is what the overall study found, with its caveats: Invariant T cells such as MAIT and iNKT could partly confound zero-insertion analyses, though diverse VJ usage argued against this for most clonotypes. In monozygotic twins, recombination models systematically underestimated out-of-frame TCR alpha sharing, but the models matched the sharing seen between unrelated individuals. Compared with coincidental sharing between unrelated individuals, an excess of low generation-probability sequences was observed among out-of-frame TCR alpha sequences shared between twins. Abundant cord blood beta clonotypes carried fewer insertions; young adult naive repertoires showed a weaker similar trend, while memory repertoires showed none. Excess twin sharing in beta out-of-frame sequences was weaker because fewer shared sequences lowered the signal-to-noise ratio. Conclusions relied on cross-sectional statistical analysis, since the same donors could not be followed over many years.

Note on this clonotype: Its antigen remains undetermined. No much larger clone is present one base from it, and per-base qualities are unavailable.

Only healthy Caucasian donors were included. The twin cohort consisted of three pairs of female monozygotic twins, all aged roughly 18 to 29 years. RNA for TCR libraries was isolated from peripheral blood mononuclear cells. From the cysteine through the phenylalanine, the CDR3 covers 16 amino acids. Only CDR3 DNA remains: 48 bases, in frame from the first base. The library was generated by 5' RACE. Instrument used: Illumina HiSeq 2000. A universal primer binding site was introduced by template switching, and a unique molecular identifier was present in the final cDNA, enabling accurate counting of TCR cDNA molecules. Specific primers in the conserved constant-segment region were used to synthesize first-strand cDNA for TCR alpha and beta chains. To control for contamination, every cDNA library was double barcoded, receiving both a SMART-Mk sample barcode and Illumina barcodes. Two successive PCR steps introduced TruSeq adapter sequences along with Illumina sample barcodes. TCR alpha and beta cDNA libraries were sequenced on the Illumina HiSeq platform with custom primers. The paper's processing steps were these. MiGEC processed the raw reads to extract unique molecular identifiers, while MiXCR was used to determine the CDR3 positions. Recombination models were inferred per individual with the repgenHMM and IGoR tools using an EM algorithm. The tcR package in R was used for shared clonotype analysis, with sharing normalized by the product of cloneset sizes. Out-of-frame nonproductive sequences were analyzed to study raw recombination free of thymic and clonal selection effects. The public reads were quality trimmed at Q25 with fastp and then assembled into clones with MiXCR by TCRdb, keeping productive beta chains. Identical CDR3 proteins give one entry, which carries the most common genes and DNA. The V and J calls and clone size are TCRdb's, not the authors'. A total of roughly 750,000 distinct CDR3 sequences appear in this sample, over 20% of them only once. The top ten clonotypes cover about 4.3% of the sample.

This sample was shared with a second study, whose subject was T cells expressing NK-cell markers. From the second report: In sorted CD3+CD56+NKG2C+, CD3+CD56+NKG2C- and CD3+CD56-NKG2C+ T-cell subsets from roughly 8 donors, TCR beta-chain repertoires were profiled. Seven of the eight sequenced donors were HCMV-seropositive and one was HCMV-seronegative. In several experiments an anti-gammadeltaTCR antibody was added to restrict sorting to alphabetaTCR-expressing T cells. In more than five donors, the dominant CD3+CD56+NKG2C+ clonotypes ranked among the top 10 CD8+ clonotypes, making up 1.0-7.0% of CD8+ T cells. Those dominant clonotypes were again the most abundant among CD3+CD56-NKG2C+ cells in a handful of donors, at roughly 25-60.1%. It remained unclear whether the expanded NKG2C-expressing T cell clones were specific for HCMV antigens. The eight sequenced donors were randomly selected healthy volunteers, three men and five women. HCMV serostatus was determined by detecting HCMV-specific IgG in serum with a commercial ELISA kit. For a handful of donors, unsorted PBMC were also used to sequence bulk peripheral blood T-cell repertoires. MIGEC handled demultiplexing of the reads and grouping by UMI, while MiTCR was used to assemble and quantify clonotypes. Only TCR cDNA sequences supported by at least two reads were kept to exclude erroneous sequences. The tcR package was used for downstream repertoire analysis, and clonotypes were matched across fractions by CDR3 nucleotide sequence plus V segment. VDJmatch was used to annotate antigen specificity against VDJdb, with one amino acid substitution allowed in CDR3.

The sequence was collected from a woman between 18 and 29 years old in good health. Sequencing was carried out using PBMCs. The V and J genes are TRBV21-1 and TRBJ2-3; the table's TRBD1 call for D was not verified on the DNA. TRBV21-1 is given as a pseudogene. The DNA reads TGTGCCAGCAGCAAAGATAGGGACAGGACAGCAGATACGCAGTATTTT. Protein translation: CASSKDRDRTADTQYF.